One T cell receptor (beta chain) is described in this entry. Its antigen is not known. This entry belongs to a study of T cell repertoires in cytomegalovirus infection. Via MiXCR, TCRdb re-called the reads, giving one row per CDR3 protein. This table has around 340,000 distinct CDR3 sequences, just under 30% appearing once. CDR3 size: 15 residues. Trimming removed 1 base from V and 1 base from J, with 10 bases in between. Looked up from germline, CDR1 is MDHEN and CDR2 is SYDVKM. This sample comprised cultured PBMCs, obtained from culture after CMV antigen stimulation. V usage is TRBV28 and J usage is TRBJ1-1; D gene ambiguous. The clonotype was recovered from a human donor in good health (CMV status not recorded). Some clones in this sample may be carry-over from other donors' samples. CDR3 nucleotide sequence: TGTGCCAGCAGTTTATACCAGGCCGGGAACACTGAAGCTTTCTTT. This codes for CASSLYQAGNTEAFF.